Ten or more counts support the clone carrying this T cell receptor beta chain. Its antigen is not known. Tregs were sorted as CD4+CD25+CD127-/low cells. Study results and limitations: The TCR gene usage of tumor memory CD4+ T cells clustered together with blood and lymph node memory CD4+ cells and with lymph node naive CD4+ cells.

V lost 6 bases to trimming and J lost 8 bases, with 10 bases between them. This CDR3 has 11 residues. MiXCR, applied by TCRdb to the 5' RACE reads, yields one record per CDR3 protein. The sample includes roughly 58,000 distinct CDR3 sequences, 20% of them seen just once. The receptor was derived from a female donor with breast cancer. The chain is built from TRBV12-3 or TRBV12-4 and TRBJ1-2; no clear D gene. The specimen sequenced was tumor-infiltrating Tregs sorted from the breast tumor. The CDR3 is CASRAPAGYTF. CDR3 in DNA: TGTGCCAGCAGGGCCCCGGCCGGCTACACCTTC.